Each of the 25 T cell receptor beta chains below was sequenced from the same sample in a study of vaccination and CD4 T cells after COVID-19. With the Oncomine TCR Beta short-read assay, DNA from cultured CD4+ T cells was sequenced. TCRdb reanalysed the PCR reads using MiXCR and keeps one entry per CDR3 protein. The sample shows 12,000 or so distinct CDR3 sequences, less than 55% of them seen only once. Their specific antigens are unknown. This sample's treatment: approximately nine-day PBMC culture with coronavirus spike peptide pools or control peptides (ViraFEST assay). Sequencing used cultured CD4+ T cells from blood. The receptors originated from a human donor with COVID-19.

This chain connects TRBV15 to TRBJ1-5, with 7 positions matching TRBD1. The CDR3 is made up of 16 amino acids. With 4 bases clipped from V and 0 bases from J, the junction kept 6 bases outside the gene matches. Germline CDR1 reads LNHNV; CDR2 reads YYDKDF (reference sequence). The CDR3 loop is CATSTGTAYSNQPQHF. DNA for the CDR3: TGTGCCACCAGCACCGGGACAGCTTATAGCAATCAGCCCCAGCATTTT. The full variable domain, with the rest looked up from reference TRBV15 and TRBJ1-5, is DAMVIQNPRYQVTQFGKPVTLSCSQTLNHNVMYWYQQKSSQAPKLLFHYYDKDFNNEADTPDNFQSRRPNTSFCFLDIRSPGLGDTAMYLCATSTGTAYSNQPQHFGDGTRLSIL.

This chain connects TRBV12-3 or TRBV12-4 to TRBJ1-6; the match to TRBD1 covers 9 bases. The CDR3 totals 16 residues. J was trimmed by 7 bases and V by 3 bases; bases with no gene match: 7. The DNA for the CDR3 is TGTGCCAGCAGTTTCCTGACAGGGGGTGGAAATTCACCCCTCCACTTT. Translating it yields CASSFLTGGGNSPLHF.

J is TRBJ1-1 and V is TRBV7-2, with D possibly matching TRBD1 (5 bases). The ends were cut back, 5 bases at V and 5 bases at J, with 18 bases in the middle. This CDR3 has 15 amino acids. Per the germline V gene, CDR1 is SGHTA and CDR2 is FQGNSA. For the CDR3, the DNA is TGTGCCAGCAGCCCCTCGGCGAGGGGCGTGACTGAAGCTTTCTTT. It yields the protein CASSPSARGVTEAFF. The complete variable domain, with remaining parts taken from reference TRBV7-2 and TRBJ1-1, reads GAGVSQSPSNKVTEKGKDVELRCDPISGHTALYWYRQSLGQGLEFLIYFQGNSAPDKSGLPSDRFSAERTGGSVSTLTIQRTQQEDSAVYLCASSPSARGVTEAFFGQGTRLTVV.

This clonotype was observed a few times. The CDR3 DNA sequence: TGTGCCAGCAGTGTGGACCCGGGGAAGAATCAGCCCCAGCATTTT. Translated: CASSVDPGKNQPQHF. The chain has TRBV6-4 and TRBJ1-5; no firm D call. V dropped 4 bases and J dropped 4 bases, with 14 bases sitting between them. Germline lookup yields CDR1 MRHNA and CDR2 SNTAGT. CDR3 length equals 15 residues.

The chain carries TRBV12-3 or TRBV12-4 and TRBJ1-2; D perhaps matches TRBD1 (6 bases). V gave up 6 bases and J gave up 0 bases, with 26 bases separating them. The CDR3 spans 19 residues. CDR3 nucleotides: TGTGCCAGCAGCCCCGACACCCCCGGGACATCACTCTCTAACTATGGCTACACCTTC. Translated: CASSPDTPGTSLSNYGYTF.

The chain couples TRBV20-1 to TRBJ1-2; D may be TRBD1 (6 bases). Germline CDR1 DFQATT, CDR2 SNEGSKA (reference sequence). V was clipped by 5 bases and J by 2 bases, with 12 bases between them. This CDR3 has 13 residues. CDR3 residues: CSALTGFNYGYTF. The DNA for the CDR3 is TGCAGTGCTCTTACAGGGTTCAACTATGGCTACACCTTC.

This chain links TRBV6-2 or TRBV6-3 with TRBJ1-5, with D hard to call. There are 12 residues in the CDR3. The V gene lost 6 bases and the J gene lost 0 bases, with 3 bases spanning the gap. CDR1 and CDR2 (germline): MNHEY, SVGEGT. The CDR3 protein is CASRYSNQPQHF. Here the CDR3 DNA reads TGTGCCAGCAGGTATAGCAATCAGCCCCAGCATTTT.

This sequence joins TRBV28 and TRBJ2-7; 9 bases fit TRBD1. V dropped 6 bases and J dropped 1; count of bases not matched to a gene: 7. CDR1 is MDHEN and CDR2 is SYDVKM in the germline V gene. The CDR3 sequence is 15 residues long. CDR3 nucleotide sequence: TGTGCCAGCAGCCGGGACAGGGCCTTTTCCTACGAGCAGTACTTC. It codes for CASSRDRAFSYEQYF.

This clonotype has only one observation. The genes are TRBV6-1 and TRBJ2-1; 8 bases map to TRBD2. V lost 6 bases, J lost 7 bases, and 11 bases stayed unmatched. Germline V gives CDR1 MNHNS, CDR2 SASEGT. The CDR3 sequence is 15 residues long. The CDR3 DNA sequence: TGTGCCAGCAGGCGGGTCCTGAGCGGGGGTAATGAGCAGTTCTTC. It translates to CASRRVLSGGNEQFF.

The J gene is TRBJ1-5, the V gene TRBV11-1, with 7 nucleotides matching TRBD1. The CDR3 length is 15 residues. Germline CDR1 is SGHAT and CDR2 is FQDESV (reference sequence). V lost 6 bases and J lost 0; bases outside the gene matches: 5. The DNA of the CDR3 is TGTGCCAGCAGTTGGGGACAGAATAGCAATCAGCCCCAGCATTTT. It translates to CASSWGQNSNQPQHF.

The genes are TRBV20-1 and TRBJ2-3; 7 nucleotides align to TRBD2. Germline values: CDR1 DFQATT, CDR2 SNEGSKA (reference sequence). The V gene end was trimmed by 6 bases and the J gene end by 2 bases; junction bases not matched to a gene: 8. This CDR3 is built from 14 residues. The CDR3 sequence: CSAVAGLHTDTQYF. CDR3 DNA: TGCAGTGCAGTGGCGGGACTACACACAGATACGCAGTATTTT.

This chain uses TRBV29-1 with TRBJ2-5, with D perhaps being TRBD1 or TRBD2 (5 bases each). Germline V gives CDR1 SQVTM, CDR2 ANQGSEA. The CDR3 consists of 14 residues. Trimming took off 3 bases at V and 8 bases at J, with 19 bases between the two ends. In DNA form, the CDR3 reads TGCAGCGTTGAGGAACCGGGACGAGTGAGAACCCAGTACTTC. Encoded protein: CSVEEPGRVRTQYF.

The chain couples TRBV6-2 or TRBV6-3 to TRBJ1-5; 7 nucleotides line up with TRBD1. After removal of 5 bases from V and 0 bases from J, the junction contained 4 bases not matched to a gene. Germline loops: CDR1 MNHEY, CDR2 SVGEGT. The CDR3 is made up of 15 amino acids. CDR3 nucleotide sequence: TGTGCCAGCAGTCGACAGGGTTATAGCAATCAGCCCCAGCATTTT. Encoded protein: CASSRQGYSNQPQHF.

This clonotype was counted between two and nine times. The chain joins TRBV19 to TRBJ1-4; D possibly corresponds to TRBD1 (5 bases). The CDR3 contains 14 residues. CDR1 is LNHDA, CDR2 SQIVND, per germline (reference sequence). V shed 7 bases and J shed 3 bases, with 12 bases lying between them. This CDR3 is CASNTGIANEKLFF. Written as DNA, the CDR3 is TGTGCCAGTAACACAGGTATAGCTAATGAAAAACTGTTTTTT.

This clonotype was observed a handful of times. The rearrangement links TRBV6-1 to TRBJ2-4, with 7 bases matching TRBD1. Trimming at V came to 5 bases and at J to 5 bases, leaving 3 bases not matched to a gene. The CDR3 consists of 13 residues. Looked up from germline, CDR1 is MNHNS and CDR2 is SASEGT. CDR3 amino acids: CASSMQGENIQYF. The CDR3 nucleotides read TGTGCCAGCAGTATGCAGGGGGAAAACATTCAGTACTTC.

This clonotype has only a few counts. The CDR3 DNA reads TGTGCCAGCAGCTTAGACCAGGCTAGCGTGGAGACCCAGTACTTC. It is translated as CASSLDQASVETQYF. V usage is TRBV7-2 and J usage is TRBJ2-5, with D maybe TRBD2 (6 bases). The V gene's germline CDR1 is SGHTA and CDR2 FQGNSA. The CDR3 is 15 amino acids. Trimming cost V 1 base and J 5 bases, with 14 bases left between them.

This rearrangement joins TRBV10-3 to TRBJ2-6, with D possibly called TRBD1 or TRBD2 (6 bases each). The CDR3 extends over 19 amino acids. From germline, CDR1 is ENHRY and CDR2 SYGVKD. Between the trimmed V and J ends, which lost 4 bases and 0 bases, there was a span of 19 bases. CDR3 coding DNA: TGTGCCATCAGTGGTGGTATGGGGGGCCTGAACTCTGGGGCCAACGTCCTGACTTTC. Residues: CAISGGMGGLNSGANVLTF.

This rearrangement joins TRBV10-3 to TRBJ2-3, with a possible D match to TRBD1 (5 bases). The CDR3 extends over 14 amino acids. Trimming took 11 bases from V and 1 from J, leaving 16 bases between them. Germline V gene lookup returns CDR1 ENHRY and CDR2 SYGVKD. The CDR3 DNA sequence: TGTGCCGTAAACCCAGCGACAGGCACAGATACGCAGTATTTT. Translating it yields CAVNPATGTDTQYF.

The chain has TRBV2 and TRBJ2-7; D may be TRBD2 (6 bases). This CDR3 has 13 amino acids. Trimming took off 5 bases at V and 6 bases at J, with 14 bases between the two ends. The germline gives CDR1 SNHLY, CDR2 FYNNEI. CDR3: CASSPRREGEQYF. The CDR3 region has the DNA TGTGCCAGCAGTCCGCGGCGGGAAGGCGAGCAGTACTTC. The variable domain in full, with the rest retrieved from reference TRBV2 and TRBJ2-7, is EPEVTQTPSHQVTQMGQEVILRCVPISNHLYFYWYRQILGQKVEFLVSFYNNEISEKSEIFDDQFSVERPDGSNFTLKIRSTKLEDSAMYFCASSPRREGEQYFGPGTRLTVT.

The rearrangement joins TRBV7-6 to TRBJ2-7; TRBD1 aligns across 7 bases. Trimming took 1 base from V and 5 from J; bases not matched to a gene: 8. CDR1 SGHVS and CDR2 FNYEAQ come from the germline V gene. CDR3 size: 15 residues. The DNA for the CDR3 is TGTGCCAGCAGCTTAGACAGGGGTGTAAAAAACGAGCAGTACTTC. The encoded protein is CASSLDRGVKNEQYF. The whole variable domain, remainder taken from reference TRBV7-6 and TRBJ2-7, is GAGVSQSPRYKVTKRGQDVALRCDPISGHVSLYWYRQALGQGPEFLTYFNYEAQQDKSGLPNDRFSAERPEGSISTLTIQRTEQRDSAMYRCASSLDRGVKNEQYFGPGTRLTVT.

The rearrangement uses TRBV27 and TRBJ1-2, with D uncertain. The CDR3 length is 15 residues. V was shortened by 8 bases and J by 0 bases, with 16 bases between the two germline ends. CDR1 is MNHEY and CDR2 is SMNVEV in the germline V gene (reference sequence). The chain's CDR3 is CASPSEGLANYGYTF. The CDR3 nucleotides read TGTGCCAGCCCGTCCGAGGGTTTAGCTAACTATGGCTACACCTTC.

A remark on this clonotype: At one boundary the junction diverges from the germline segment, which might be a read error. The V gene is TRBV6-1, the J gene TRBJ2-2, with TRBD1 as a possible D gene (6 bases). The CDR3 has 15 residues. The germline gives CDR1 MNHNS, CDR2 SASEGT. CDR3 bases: TGTGCCAGCAGCGAAGGGACACCGAACACCGGGGAGCTGTTTTTT. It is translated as CASSEGTPNTGELFF.

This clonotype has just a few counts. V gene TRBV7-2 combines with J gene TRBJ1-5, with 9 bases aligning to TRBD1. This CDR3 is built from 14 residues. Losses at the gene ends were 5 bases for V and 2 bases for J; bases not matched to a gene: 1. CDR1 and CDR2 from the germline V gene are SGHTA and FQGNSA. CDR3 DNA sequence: TGTGCCAGCAGCCGGACAGGGGGCAATCAGCCCCAGCATTTT. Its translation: CASSRTGGNQPQHF.

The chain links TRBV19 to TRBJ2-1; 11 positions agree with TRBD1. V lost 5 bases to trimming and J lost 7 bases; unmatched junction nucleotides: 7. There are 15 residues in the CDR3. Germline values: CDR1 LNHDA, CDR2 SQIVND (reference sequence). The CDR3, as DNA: TGTGCCAGTAGTCAAGGACAGGGGGCTTGGAATGAGCAGTTCTTC. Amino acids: CASSQGQGAWNEQFF. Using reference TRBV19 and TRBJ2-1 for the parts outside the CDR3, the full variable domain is DGGITQSPKYLFRKEGQNVTLSCEQNLNHDAMYWYRQDPGQGLRLIYYSQIVNDFQKGDIAEGYSVSREKKESFPLTVTSAQKNPTAFYLCASSQGQGAWNEQFFGPGTRLTVL.

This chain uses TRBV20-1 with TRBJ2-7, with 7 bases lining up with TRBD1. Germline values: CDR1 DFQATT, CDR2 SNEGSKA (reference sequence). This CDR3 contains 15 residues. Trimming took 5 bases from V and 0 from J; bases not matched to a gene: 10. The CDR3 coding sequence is TGCAGTGCTGGCCCCAGACAGGGCCTCTCCTACGAGCAGTACTTC. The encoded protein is CSAGPRQGLSYEQYF.